Each of the 32 T cell receptor beta chains below was sequenced from the same sample in a study of T cell repertoires in cytomegalovirus infection. TCRdb redid the calling of the reads with MiXCR, one entry per CDR3 protein. Here the sample spans about 770,000 distinct CDR3 sequences, about 27% being singletons. For these receptors, no antigen is known. The sequencing used cultured CD8+ T cells from PBMCs, collected from culture after CMV antigen stimulation. All receptors derive from a human donor in good health (CMV status not recorded). Some clones in this sample may be carry-over from other donors' samples.

The rearrangement joins TRBV7-6 to TRBJ2-7; 7 positions match TRBD2. Germline loops: CDR1 SGHVS, CDR2 FNYEAQ. The CDR3 loop spans 12 amino acids. The trim removed 3 bases at V and 4 bases at J, leaving 0 bases unmatched. CDR3 protein: CASSLREYEQYF. CDR3 bases: TGTGCCAGCAGCTTGCGGGAGTACGAGCAGTACTTC.

The genes are TRBV5-5 and TRBJ1-1, with 7 bases fitting TRBD1. CDR3 size: 14 residues. Losses at the gene ends were 2 bases for V and 7 bases for J; bases not matched to a gene: 8. CDR1 is SGHKS, CDR2 YYEKEE, per germline (reference sequence). The CDR3 sequence: CASSFGRAGGEAFF. The DNA of the CDR3 is TGTGCCAGCAGCTTTGGGAGGGCAGGGGGTGAAGCTTTCTTT.

This clonotype showed up just a few times. J is TRBJ1-5 and V is TRBV6-2 or TRBV6-3; a possible D gene is TRBD1 (6 bases). CDR3 length: 14 residues. CDR1 and CDR2 from the germline V gene are MNHEY and SVGEGT. V was clipped by 10 bases and J by 5 bases, with 18 bases between them. CDR3 in DNA: TGTGCCATATCGACAGGTCTGGGGGATCAGCCCCAGCATTTT. Amino acid sequence: CAISTGLGDQPQHF.

The V call is TRBV11-2, the J call TRBJ2-5; 10 nucleotides match TRBD2. J gave up 5 bases and V 1 base, and 10 bases lay outside the gene matches. This CDR3 has 17 amino acids. CDR1 and CDR2 from the germline V gene are SGHAT and FQNNGV. CDR3 in amino acids: CASSLGPLAGVYETQYF. CDR3 DNA: TGTGCCAGCAGCTTAGGGCCGCTAGCGGGGGTTTATGAGACCCAGTACTTC.

V usage is TRBV5-1 and J usage is TRBJ2-1; D gene unclear. There are 13 residues in the CDR3. Trimming pared 3 bases from V and 3 bases from J, leaving 7 bases between. CDR1 SGHRS and CDR2 YFSETQ come from the germline V gene. The CDR3 reads CASSSLYYNEQFF. The CDR3 bases are TGCGCCAGCAGCTCCCTTTACTACAATGAGCAGTTCTTC.

V usage is TRBV6-5 and J usage is TRBJ1-2, with D maybe TRBD1 (5 bases). V was trimmed by 7 bases and J by 4 bases, leaving 13 bases between them. The V gene's germline CDR1 is MNHEY and CDR2 SVGAGI. The CDR3 has 13 residues. CDR3: CASTPGLSYGYTF. The CDR3, as DNA: TGTGCCAGCACCCCAGGGCTGAGCTATGGCTACACCTTC.

This clonotype was observed a few times. The gene calls are TRBV7-9 and TRBJ2-7; 7 positions agree with TRBD1. The germline gives CDR1 SEHNR, CDR2 FQNEAQ (reference sequence). The CDR3 runs to 13 residues. V was pared by 3 bases and J by 5 bases, with 4 bases of the junction left unmatched. CDR3 in amino acids: CASSFGTANEQYF. The CDR3 region has the DNA TGTGCCAGCAGCTTTGGGACAGCCAACGAGCAGTACTTC.

The chain joins TRBV7-8 to TRBJ2-7; either TRBD1 or TRBD2 may fit D (5 bases each). Per the germline V gene, CDR1 is SGHVS and CDR2 is FQNEAQ. V shed 6 bases and J shed 4 bases, with 19 bases lying between them. This CDR3 has 15 residues. Here the CDR3 reads CASSLGLGVSYEQYV. The CDR3 bases are TGTGCCAGCAGTCTCGGCCTGGGGGTTTCTTACGAGCAGTACGTC.

A few counts support this clonotype. V is TRBV27 and J is TRBJ2-1, with D possibly matching TRBD2 (6 bases). The germline gives CDR1 MNHEY, CDR2 SMNVEV (reference sequence). V lost 7 bases to trimming and J lost 4 bases, with 17 bases between them. The CDR3 length is 15 residues. The DNA for the CDR3 is TGTGCCAGCACCCCCGGGAGCAGCGTTTACAATGAGCAGTTCTTC. Its translation: CASTPGSSVYNEQFF.

The chain joins TRBV3-1 to TRBJ2-1, with D tentatively TRBD2 (5 bases). V dropped 1 base and J dropped 3 bases, with 7 bases sitting between them. This CDR3 has 14 residues. Per the germline V gene, CDR1 is LGHDT and CDR2 is YNNKEL (reference sequence). The CDR3 DNA follows: TGTGCCAGCAGCCAAGGGAGGAACTACAATGAGCAGTTCTTC. Its translation: CASSQGRNYNEQFF.

The chain recombines TRBV6-5 with TRBJ1-1; D is unclear. The germline V gene encodes CDR1 MNHEY and CDR2 SVGAGI. Trimming cost V 2 bases and J 6 bases, with 10 bases left between them. The CDR3 spans 13 residues. The CDR3: CASSYPGKSEAFF. DNA for the CDR3: TGTGCCAGCAGTTACCCGGGGAAGTCTGAAGCTTTCTTT.

In this sample, this clonotype turned up many times. The V gene is TRBV7-2, the J gene TRBJ1-1, with 10 bases that match TRBD1. The CDR3 length is 19 residues. V gave up 6 bases and J gave up 3 bases; unmatched junction bases: 19. The germline V gene encodes CDR1 SGHTA and CDR2 FQGNSA. CDR3 in amino acids: CASSSLLGLDRGNDTEAFF. CDR3 in DNA: TGTGCCAGCAGTTCCCTTCTTGGTCTGGACAGGGGGAACGACACTGAAGCTTTCTTT.

At least ten counts were recorded for this clonotype. CDR3 residues: CASSLGWTSGDTQYF. In nucleotides, the CDR3 is TGTGCCAGCAGCTTAGGTTGGACTAGCGGGGATACGCAGTATTTT. The rearrangement uses TRBV7-3 and TRBJ2-3; 11 nucleotides match TRBD2. This CDR3 region has 15 residues. The germline gives CDR1 SGHTA, CDR2 FQGTGA. V lost 2 bases to trimming and J lost 6 bases; unmatched junction nucleotides: 4.

This clonotype was counted ten times or more. The chain has TRBV7-2 and TRBJ1-5; D unresolved. CDR3 length: 15 residues. Looked up from germline, CDR1 is SGHTA and CDR2 is FQGNSA. Trimming pared 1 base from V and 4 bases from J, leaving 11 bases between. CDR3: CASSLGRRVNQPQHF. The CDR3 DNA sequence: TGTGCCAGCAGCTTAGGCCGTAGGGTTAATCAGCCCCAGCATTTT.

In this sample, this clonotype turned up a few times. In DNA, the CDR3 is TGTGCCAGCAGTTACACGGATTCTAACACTGAAGCTTTCTTT. Residues: CASSYTDSNTEAFF. The rearrangement joins TRBV6-5 to TRBJ1-1; D is uncertain. The V end lost 2 bases, the J end lost 2 bases, and 9 bases lay between the germline ends. The CDR3 loop spans 14 amino acids. Germline assignment: CDR1 MNHEY and CDR2 SVGAGI.

Many counts were recorded for this clonotype. The chain joins TRBV24-1 to TRBJ2-3; D is undetermined. V lost 4 bases and J lost 0, with 7 bases in between. CDR1 KGHDR and CDR2 SFDVKD come from the germline V gene. CDR3 length equals 14 residues. CDR3 residues: CATSEFDSTDTQYF. In DNA, the CDR3 is TGTGCCACCAGTGAATTCGACAGCACAGATACGCAGTATTTT.

There are a few counts of this clonotype. The chain links TRBV19 to TRBJ1-6; the D gene is possibly TRBD1 (6 bases). CDR1 and CDR2 from the germline V gene are LNHDA and SQIVND (reference sequence). Trimming cost V 5 bases and J 12 bases, with 11 bases left between them. This CDR3 spans 12 amino acids. This CDR3 reads CASSPRGGPLHF. In DNA, the CDR3 is TGTGCCAGTAGTCCCCGAGGGGGACCCCTCCACTTT.

The rearrangement links TRBV20-1 to TRBJ2-1, with D possibly matching TRBD2 (6 bases). The V gene lost 5 bases and the J gene lost 7 bases, with 24 bases spanning the gap. The CDR3 loop spans 16 amino acids. Germline V gene sequence: CDR1 DFQATT, CDR2 SNEGSKA (reference sequence). CDR3 in amino acids: CSAPPQDRLGGNEQFF. Written as DNA, the CDR3 is TGCAGTGCTCCCCCACAGGACCGCCTGGGGGGTAATGAGCAGTTCTTC.

This clonotype has a count of ten or more. CDR3 in amino acids: CASSLELALSNDSPLHF. Written as DNA, the CDR3 is TGTGCCAGCAGCTTAGAATTGGCACTCTCGAATGATTCACCCCTCCACTTT. This chain links TRBV7-2 with TRBJ1-6; D not resolved. V was shortened by 1 base and J by 8 bases, with 18 bases between the two germline ends. CDR1 SGHTA and CDR2 FQGNSA come from the germline V gene. CDR3 length equals 17 residues. The full variable domain, with the rest looked up from reference TRBV7-2 and TRBJ1-6, is GAGVSQSPSNKVTEKGKDVELRCDPISGHTALYWYRQSLGQGLEFLIYFQGNSAPDKSGLPSDRFSAERTGGSVSTLTIQRTQQEDSAVYLCASSLELALSNDSPLHFGNGTRLTVT.

This clonotype showed up just a few times. The genes are TRBV18 and TRBJ1-4; D possibly corresponds to TRBD1 (6 bases). Germline lookup yields CDR1 KGHSH and CDR2 LQKENI. The CDR3 spans 14 residues. V was clipped by 5 bases and J by 6 bases, with 13 bases between them. CDR3 protein: CASSSPAGDEKLFF. The CDR3 DNA reads TGTGCCAGCTCATCGCCCGCAGGGGATGAAAAACTGTTTTTT.

This clonotype occurred many times. The chain links TRBV11-3 to TRBJ2-5, with D uncertain. The CDR3 runs 15 residues. Trimming shortened V by 1 base and J by 1 base, and 10 bases separated the two germline ends. Germline V gives CDR1 SGHNT, CDR2 YENEEA. The CDR3 DNA reads as TGTGCCAGCAGCTTAGGCCGGGCATCCCAAGAGACCCAGTACTTC. It yields the protein CASSLGRASQETQYF.

This sequence joins TRBV27 and TRBJ1-5, with D hard to call. The CDR3 loop spans 13 amino acids. The ends were cut back, 6 bases at V and 4 bases at J, with 10 bases in the middle. CDR1 is MNHEY, CDR2 SMNVEV, per germline (reference sequence). The CDR3 DNA follows: TGTGCCAGCAGCCGCGACCGTAATCAGCCCCAGCATTTT. It codes for CASSRDRNQPQHF.

This clonotype was recorded many times. The chain couples TRBV12-3 or TRBV12-4 to TRBJ2-7, with D unclear. The CDR3 totals 14 residues. V lost 6 bases and J 3 bases, leaving 15 bases between the germline ends. The CDR3 DNA reads as TGTGCCAGCAGCTACGGTACTCGGGTCTACGAGCAGTACTTC. This sequence encodes CASSYGTRVYEQYF.

This chain joins TRBV15 and TRBJ1-6; 7 bases align to TRBD1. CDR3 size: 14 residues. Trimming removed 5 bases from V and 7 bases from J; junction bases left unmatched: 5. CDR1 and CDR2 from the germline V gene are LNHNV and YYDKDF (reference sequence). For the CDR3, the DNA is TGTGCCACCAGCGCCCGGGACAGCAATTCACCCCTCCACTTT. Translating it yields CATSARDSNSPLHF.

Worth noting for this clonotype: The junction does not match germline at one end; this may be a read error. The chain is built from TRBV12-3 or TRBV12-4 and TRBJ2-3, with TRBD2 identical over 10 bases. The CDR3 is 14 residues long. CDR3 amino acids: CASSIAGGSDTQYF. The CDR3 DNA reads TGTGCCAGCAGTATAGCGGGAGGCTCAGATACGCAGTATTTT.

The rearrangement uses TRBV7-9 and TRBJ1-1; D uncertain. The CDR3 has 11 amino acids. With 5 bases removed from V and 11 bases from J, the gap between germline ends came to 12 bases. Germline lookup yields CDR1 SEHNR and CDR2 FQNEAQ (reference sequence). The CDR3 protein is CASSPTGLAFF. CDR3 in DNA: TGTGCCAGCAGCCCGACGGGCCTGGCTTTCTTT.

This chain links TRBV6-2 or TRBV6-3 with TRBJ2-5; 10 nucleotides agree with TRBD2. The CDR3 spans 14 residues. CDR1 is MNHEY and CDR2 is SVGEGT in the germline V gene. J lost 5 bases, V lost 8 bases, and 8 bases had no gene match. As DNA, the CDR3 is TGTGCCAGCGGGAGCGGGGGGGCCTGGGAGACCCAGTACTTC. Translating gives CASGSGGAWETQYF.

This chain links TRBV30 with TRBJ2-1; 10 bases are a match to TRBD2. Germline loops: CDR1 GTSNPN, CDR2 SVGIG (reference sequence). After removal of 8 bases from V and 2 bases from J, the junction contained 18 bases not matched to a gene. The CDR3 consists of 18 residues. DNA of the CDR3: TGTGCCCGTCCCCTCGGACTAGCGGCCAAGACGACCTACAATGAGCAGTTCTTC. Amino acid sequence: CARPLGLAAKTTYNEQFF.

This clonotype was observed a few times. This CDR3 reads CASSLGDLSYNEQFF. CDR3 coding DNA: TGTGCCAGCAGCTTAGGGGACCTCTCCTACAATGAGCAGTTCTTC. This chain joins TRBV11-2 and TRBJ2-1; D assignment may be TRBD1 or TRBD2 (5 bases each). The CDR3 runs 15 residues. Per germline, CDR1 SGHAT and CDR2 FQNNGV. V dropped 1 base and J dropped 0 bases, with 7 bases sitting between them.

V usage is TRBV19 and J usage is TRBJ1-6; TRBD1 matches 10 bases. V lost 5 bases, J lost 7 bases, and 5 bases stayed unmatched. The CDR3 sequence is 15 residues long. CDR1 and CDR2 from the germline V gene are LNHDA and SQIVND (reference sequence). CDR3 protein: CASSPGQGPNSPLHF. Here the CDR3 DNA reads TGTGCCAGTAGTCCGGGACAGGGGCCCAATTCACCCCTCCACTTT.

The rearrangement links TRBV15 to TRBJ2-3, with TRBD2 matching over 8 bases. Germline lookup yields CDR1 LNHNV and CDR2 YYDKDF (reference sequence). The CDR3 is 15 amino acids. Germline trimming cut 5 bases from V and 1 base from J; bases unmatched to any gene: 5. The chain's CDR3 is CATSPGTSGTDTQYF. CDR3 coding DNA: TGTGCCACCAGCCCCGGGACTAGTGGCACAGATACGCAGTATTTT.

The V and J genes are TRBV7-4 and TRBJ2-7; TRBD1 might be the D (6 bases). The CDR3 runs to 13 residues. Trimming shortened V by 5 bases and J by 6 bases, and 14 bases separated the two germline ends. Germline CDR1 SGHVT, CDR2 SQSDAQ. CDR3 nucleotides: TGTGCCAGCAGCCAAGCAGGGGCGCGCGAGCAGTACGTC. As protein: CASSQAGAREQYV.